This T cell receptor (beta chain) originates from a study of cytomegalovirus exposure and HLA in healthy donors. Researchers ran the PCR with 60 Vbeta and 13 Jbeta primers. This table comes from immunoSEQ multiplex PCR, and its TCRdb copy is limited to in-frame clones, with some not included. There are 100,000 to 150,000 clones in the sample, with roughly 1.6% held by the top ten. Whole-study results and caveats: Associated with cytomegalovirus, according to the listing, were some 180 TCR beta chains. Within an earlier analysis, most TCR beta V segments proved productive either about 90% or about 30% of the time. Testing in vitro showed a few CMV-associated chains specific for CMV antigens.

To note about this clone: The target antigen is unknown.

Germline CDR1 reads MRHNA; CDR2 reads SNTAGT. The V and J ends lost 4 bases and 2 bases respectively, with 11 bases between them. The CDR3 contains 14 residues. The V and J genes are TRBV6-4 and TRBJ1-1, with D unresolved. The source material was PBMCs. The receptor was derived from a woman aged 40-49 years in good health and CMV-seronegative. The CDR3 DNA reads TGTGCCAGCAGTGCGGCTCCAGGAAACACTGAAGCTTTCTTT. It encodes CASSAAPGNTEAFF.